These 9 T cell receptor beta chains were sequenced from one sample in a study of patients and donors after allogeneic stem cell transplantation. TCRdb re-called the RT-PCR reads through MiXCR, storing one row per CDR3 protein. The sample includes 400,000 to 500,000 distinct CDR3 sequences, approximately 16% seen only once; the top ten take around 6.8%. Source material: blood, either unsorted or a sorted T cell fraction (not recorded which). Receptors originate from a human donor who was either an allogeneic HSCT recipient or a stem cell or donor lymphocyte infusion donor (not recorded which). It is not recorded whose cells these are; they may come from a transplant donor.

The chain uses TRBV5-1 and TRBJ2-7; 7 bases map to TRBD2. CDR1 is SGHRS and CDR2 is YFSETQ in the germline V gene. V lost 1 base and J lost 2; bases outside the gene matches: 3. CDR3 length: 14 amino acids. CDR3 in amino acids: CASSLWLAAYEQYF. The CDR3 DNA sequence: TGCGCCAGCAGCTTGTGGCTAGCGGCCTACGAGCAGTACTTC. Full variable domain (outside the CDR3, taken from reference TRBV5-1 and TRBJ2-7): KAGVTQTPRYLIKTRGQQVTLSCSPISGHRSVSWYQQTPGQGLQFLFEYFSETQRNKGNFPGRFSGRQFSNSRSEMNVSTLELGDSALYLCASSLWLAAYEQYFGPGTRLTVT.

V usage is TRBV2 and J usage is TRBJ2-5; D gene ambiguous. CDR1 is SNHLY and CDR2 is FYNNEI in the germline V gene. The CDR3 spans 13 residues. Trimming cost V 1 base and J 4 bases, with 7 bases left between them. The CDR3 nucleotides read TGTGCCAGCAGTGAAGGGGAAGTAGAGACCCAGTACTTC. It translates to CASSEGEVETQYF.

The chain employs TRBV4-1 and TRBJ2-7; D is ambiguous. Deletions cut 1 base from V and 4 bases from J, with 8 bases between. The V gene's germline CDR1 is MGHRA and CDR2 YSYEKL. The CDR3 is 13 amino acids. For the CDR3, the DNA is TGCGCCAGCAGCCAAGTATTGCGATACGAGCAGTACTTC. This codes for CASSQVLRYEQYF.

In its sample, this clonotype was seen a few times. The CDR3 reads CARFLRELFF. CDR3 DNA: TGTGCCAGGTTTCTCCGGGAGCTGTTTTTT. V is TRBV7-6 and J is TRBJ2-2; D gene uncertain. CDR1 and CDR2 (germline): SGHVS, FNYEAQ. V lost 9 bases to trimming and J lost 9 bases, with 8 bases between them. The CDR3 totals 10 residues.

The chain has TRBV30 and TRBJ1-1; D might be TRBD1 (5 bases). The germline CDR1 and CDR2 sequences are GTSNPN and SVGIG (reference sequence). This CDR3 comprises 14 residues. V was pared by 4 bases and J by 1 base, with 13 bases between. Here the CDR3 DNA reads TGTGCCTGGACCCACAGGAGGTCGAACACTGAAGCTTTCTTT. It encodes CAWTHRRSNTEAFF.

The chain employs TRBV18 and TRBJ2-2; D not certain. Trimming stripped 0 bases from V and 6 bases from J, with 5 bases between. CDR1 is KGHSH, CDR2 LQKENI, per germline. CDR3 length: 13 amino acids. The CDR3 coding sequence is TGTGCCAGCTCACCACCGTTCTCCGGGGAGCTGTTTTTT. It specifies CASSPPFSGELFF.

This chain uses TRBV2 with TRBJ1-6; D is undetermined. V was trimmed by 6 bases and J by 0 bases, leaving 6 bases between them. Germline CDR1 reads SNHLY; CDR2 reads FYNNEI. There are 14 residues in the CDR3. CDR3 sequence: CASRFTSYNSPLHF. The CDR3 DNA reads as TGTGCCAGCAGGTTTACCTCCTATAATTCACCCCTCCACTTT.

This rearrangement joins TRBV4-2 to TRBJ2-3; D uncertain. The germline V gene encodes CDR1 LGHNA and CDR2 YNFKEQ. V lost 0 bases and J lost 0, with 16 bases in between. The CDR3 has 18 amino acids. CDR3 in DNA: TGTGCCAGCAGCCAAGACGTAGCATACTCAACTAGCACAGATACGCAGTATTTT. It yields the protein CASSQDVAYSTSTDTQYF.

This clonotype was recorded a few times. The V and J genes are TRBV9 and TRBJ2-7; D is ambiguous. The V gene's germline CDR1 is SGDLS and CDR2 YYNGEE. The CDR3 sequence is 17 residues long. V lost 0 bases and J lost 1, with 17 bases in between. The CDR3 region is CASSVGSGSLGSYEQYF. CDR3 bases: TGTGCCAGCAGCGTAGGTTCAGGATCCTTAGGGTCCTACGAGCAGTACTTC.